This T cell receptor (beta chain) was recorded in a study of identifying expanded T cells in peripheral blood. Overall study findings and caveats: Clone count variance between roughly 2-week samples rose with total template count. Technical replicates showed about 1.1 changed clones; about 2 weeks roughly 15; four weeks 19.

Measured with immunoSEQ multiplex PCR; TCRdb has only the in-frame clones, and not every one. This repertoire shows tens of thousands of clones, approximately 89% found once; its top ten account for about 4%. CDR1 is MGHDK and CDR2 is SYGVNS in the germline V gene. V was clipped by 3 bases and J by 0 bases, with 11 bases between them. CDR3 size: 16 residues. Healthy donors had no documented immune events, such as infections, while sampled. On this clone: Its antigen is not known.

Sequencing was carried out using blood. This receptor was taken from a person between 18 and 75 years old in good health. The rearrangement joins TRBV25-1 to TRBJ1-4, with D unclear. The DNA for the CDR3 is TGTGCCAGCAGTGACTCTCGGACGGCAACTAATGAAAAACTGTTTTTT. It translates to CASSDSRTATNEKLFF.